The clone carrying this T cell receptor (beta chain) has a handful of counts. As yet, its antigen is unknown. The CDR3 has 17 residues. Germline V lookup: CDR1 ENHRY, CDR2 SYGVKD. With V trimmed by 2 bases and J by 6 bases, 12 bases remained unmatched. The sample is drawn from a study of T-cell reconstitution after alpha-beta-depleted transplantation in children. The study, taken as a whole, reports: When one year had passed after transplant, most T-cell counts and diversity came from newly produced T cells. Approximately two months post-transplant, alpha-beta T cells reportedly originated from several hundred expanded graft clones. High day-60 TCRbeta diversity in some patients came from surviving recipient T cells and thymic progenitors.

Unique molecular identifiers were incorporated during preparation of the TCRbeta library. TCRdb fed the PCR reads into MiXCR, producing one record per CDR3 protein. The top ten hold roughly 15% of the sample, which has fewer than 550,000 distinct CDR3 sequences, over 10% seen once. The chain employs TRBV10-3 and TRBJ2-7; 11 positions agree with TRBD2. The sequences come from PBMCs, mostly from graft donor cells, collected 180 days after TCRalphabeta/CD19-depleted stem cell transplant. This TCR came from a female patient aged 2 to 10 who had a stem cell transplant for aplastic anemia, so the T cells may come from the graft donor. The CDR3 reads CAISEIPQTSGRCEQYF. The CDR3 region has the DNA TGTGCCATCAGTGAGATCCCCCAAACTAGCGGGAGATGCGAGCAGTACTTC.